This T cell receptor (beta chain) is drawn from a study of T cells in localized non-small cell lung cancer. Study-wide results and limits: Higher T cell density in the blood was associated with longer overall survival, whereas higher adjacent-lung clonality associated with shorter survival. In uninvolved adjacent lung, T cell clonality reached its highest value, exceeding tumor. The study detected a median roughly 57 of the top 100 tumor clones in adjacent lung. Heterogeneity is still possible, as just one tumor region was sequenced.

V was pared by 3 bases and J by 1 base, with 7 bases of the junction left unmatched. The CDR3 is made up of 16 amino acids. CDR1 is MRHNA and CDR2 is SNTAGT in the germline V gene. Data came from immunoSEQ multiplex PCR; TCRdb stores just in-frame clones and leaves some out. This table holds 20,000 to 30,000 clones, 86% found once. This clone was seen only once. Its antigen is not identified. The clonotype comes from a female donor at least 60 years old with stage I lung adenocarcinoma. Sequenced here: peripheral blood, sampled before any cancer treatment. This chain joins TRBV6-4 and TRBJ2-7; 9 bases are a match to TRBD1. The CDR3 region has the DNA TGTGCCAGCAGTGAGTTTTGGGGGACAGGGTCCTACGAGCAGTACTTC. Residues: CASSEFWGTGSYEQYF.